This TCR beta chain was observed in a study of OX40 agonist ivuxolimab in advanced cancers. About the study: Head and neck, renal cell, melanoma or hepatocellular carcinoma were the cancers that dose-escalation patients had.

It was autoimmune disease history or systemic immunosuppression that excluded patients. Method: immunoSEQ multiplex PCR; TCRdb's copy keeps in-frame clones and lacks some. The sample includes about 50,000 clones, about 88% of them seen just once. The clonotype was recovered from an adult with an advanced solid tumor such as melanoma, head and neck, liver or kidney cancer. Source: CD4+ or CD8+ T cells sorted from blood, taken in a trial of the OX40 agonist ivuxolimab.

CDR3 nucleotides: TGTGCCAGCAGTTCCCGACAGGGGGCCCATCAGCCCCAGCATTTT. It encodes CASSSRQGAHQPQHF. The gene calls are TRBV6-6 and TRBJ1-5; 10 bases line up with TRBD1. V lost 4 bases to trimming and J lost 5 bases; unmatched junction nucleotides: 5. This CDR3 has 15 residues. From germline, CDR1 is MNHNY and CDR2 SVGAGI (reference sequence).